This passage covers 12 T cell receptor beta chains from one sample sequenced in a study of CD8 T cells in Susac syndrome. The RNA, about 0.45 to 1 ug, was put through reverse transcription using random hexamers. TCRdb used MiXCR to reprocess the immunoSEQ multiplex PCR reads, holding one entry per CDR3 protein. The profile covers 150,000 to 250,000 distinct CDR3 sequences, with roughly 96% appearing a single time and about 0.087% taken by the ten largest. The sample taken for sequencing was CD4+ T cells from PBMCs. These receptors were collected from a human donor with multiple sclerosis.

The sample holds one count of this clonotype. The chain employs TRBV30 and TRBJ2-7; no clear D. Germline assignment: CDR1 GTSNPN and CDR2 SVGIG (reference sequence). The CDR3 is 15 residues long. Between the trimmed V and J ends, which lost 1 base and 0 bases, there was a span of 13 bases. Written as DNA, the CDR3 is TGTGCCTGGAGTGGTCAAGTGGGAAGCTCCTACGAGCAGTACTTC. It codes for CAWSGQVGSSYEQYF.

The V gene is TRBV29-1, the J gene TRBJ2-5; D gene ambiguous. The CDR3 extends over 12 amino acids. CDR1 is SQVTM and CDR2 is ANQGSEA in the germline V gene. V shed 7 bases and J shed 4 bases, with 13 bases lying between them. The CDR3 is CSAAEGLETQYF. CDR3 coding DNA: TGCAGCGCCGCCGAAGGGTTAGAGACCCAGTACTTC.

The V gene is TRBV20-1, the J gene TRBJ2-2; 10 positions agree with TRBD1. With V trimmed by 5 bases and J by 1 base, 4 bases remained unmatched. Germline values: CDR1 DFQATT, CDR2 SNEGSKA (reference sequence). The length of the CDR3 is 15 residues. The CDR3 DNA follows: TGCAGTGCTCCCGACAGGGGGCGGAACACCGGGGAGCTGTTTTTT. Translation gives CSAPDRGRNTGELFF.

This chain links TRBV29-1 with TRBJ1-1, with D hard to call. Germline CDR1 and CDR2: SQVTM and ANQGSEA. Trimming pared 4 bases from V and 0 bases from J, leaving 3 bases between. The CDR3 is 11 amino acids. The CDR3 DNA sequence: TGCAGCGTTGTTCTGAACACTGAAGCTTTCTTT. Protein: CSVVLNTEAFF.

The chain uses TRBV2 and TRBJ1-5, with D maybe TRBD1 (6 bases). Germline V CDR1 and CDR2: SNHLY, FYNNEI. The V and J ends lost 4 bases and 3 bases respectively, with 13 bases between them. The CDR3 is made up of 15 amino acids. In DNA form, the CDR3 reads TGTGCCAGCAGTGGGCAGACAGGCTACAATCAGCCCCAGCATTTT. Protein product: CASSGQTGYNQPQHF. The full variable domain, completed using reference TRBV2 and TRBJ1-5, is EPEVTQTPSHQVTQMGQEVILRCVPISNHLYFYWYRQILGQKVEFLVSFYNNEISEKSEIFDDQFSVERPDGSNFTLKIRSTKLEDSAMYFCASSGQTGYNQPQHFGDGTRLSIL.

V and J are TRBV3-1 and TRBJ1-2; D is possibly TRBD1 (5 bases). Germline CDR1 LGHDT, CDR2 YNNKEL (reference sequence). Trimming took 2 bases from V and 7 from J, leaving 14 bases between them. The CDR3 sequence is 14 residues long. CDR3 protein: CASSQRDFRSGYTF. The CDR3 DNA is TGTGCCAGCAGCCAACGGGACTTCAGGAGTGGCTACACCTTC.

The chain carries TRBV19 and TRBJ2-1, with 9 bases that match TRBD2. Trimming removed 8 bases from V and 4 bases from J; junction bases left unmatched: 6. The CDR3 is 14 amino acids. Germline V gene data show CDR1 as LNHDA and CDR2 as SQIVND (reference sequence). The CDR3 protein is CASRGGGAYNEQFF. The CDR3 bases are TGTGCCAGTCGAGGCGGGGGGGCTTACAATGAGCAGTTCTTC. Full variable domain (missing parts from reference TRBV19 and TRBJ2-1): DGGITQSPKYLFRKEGQNVTLSCEQNLNHDAMYWYRQDPGQGLRLIYYSQIVNDFQKGDIAEGYSVSREKKESFPLTVTSAQKNPTAFYLCASRGGGAYNEQFFGPGTRLTVL.

The genes are TRBV23-1 and TRBJ1-1; 8 bases fit TRBD1. TRBV23-1 is labeled an ORF, and its function is uncertain. CDR3 length: 13 residues. V dropped 3 bases and J dropped 8; count of bases not matched to a gene: 5. CDR3 DNA: TGCGCCAGCAGTCACGGCAGGGGGCGGGAAGCTTTCTTT. It codes for CASSHGRGREAFF.

This rearrangement joins TRBV20-1 to TRBJ1-2, with D unclear. This CDR3 comprises 12 residues. Germline CDR1 DFQATT, CDR2 SNEGSKA (reference sequence). Between the trimmed V and J ends, which lost 7 bases and 4 bases, there was a span of 13 bases. The CDR3 sequence is CSVLSPFYGYTF. CDR3 nucleotides: TGCAGTGTCCTCTCCCCATTCTATGGCTACACCTTC.

Only one count was recorded for this clonotype. The CDR3 region is CASSVGPGHSYGYTF. The CDR3 nucleotides read TGTGCCAGCAGCGTAGGTCCGGGGCATTCCTATGGCTACACCTTC. This chain uses TRBV9 with TRBJ1-2; tentative D call: TRBD1 (5 bases). Trimming pared 0 bases from V and 4 bases from J, leaving 13 bases between. Germline CDR1 SGDLS, CDR2 YYNGEE. This CDR3 is built from 15 residues.

V gene TRBV18 combines with J gene TRBJ2-7; possible D gene TRBD1, 6 bases. Germline-derived CDR1 and CDR2 are KGHSH and LQKENI. V lost 6 bases to trimming and J lost 2 bases, with 14 bases between them. This CDR3 is built from 14 residues. CDR3 loop: CASSPSTGPYEQYF. In nucleotides, the CDR3 is TGTGCCAGCTCGCCCTCGACAGGTCCCTACGAGCAGTACTTC.

This chain joins TRBV5-1 and TRBJ2-1; D unclear. The CDR3 runs to 12 residues. Trimming shortened V by 4 bases and J by 9 bases, and 11 bases separated the two germline ends. Germline assignment: CDR1 SGHRS and CDR2 YFSETQ. DNA of the CDR3: TGCGCCAGCAGCCTTGGGTGGGCTGAGCAGTTCTTC. It translates to CASSLGWAEQFF.